This TCR beta chain is from a study of T cell responses to AZD1222 COVID-19 vaccine. Only in-frame clones appear in the TCRdb table, and some are missing; sequencing was by immunoSEQ multiplex PCR. The sample carries some 100,000 clones, approximately 88% recorded once. CDR1 is SGHVS and CDR2 is FQNEAQ in the germline V gene. The CDR3 is 15 amino acids. The V gene lost 5 bases and the J gene lost 7 bases, with 17 bases spanning the gap. This clone was observed once. The sample was peripheral blood, taken on day 0 of AZD1222 vaccination. V is TRBV7-8 and J is TRBJ2-2; no reliable D call. This clonotype originated in an adult in good health. The CDR3 sequence is CASSLTARVSGELFF. CDR3 nucleotide sequence: TGTGCCAGCAGCCTAACGGCTAGGGTCAGCGGGGAGCTGTTTTTT.